This T cell receptor beta chain was sequenced during a study of T cells after yellow fever vaccination. MiXCR, applied by TCRdb to the 5' RACE reads, yields one record per CDR3 protein. The table has around 310,000 distinct CDR3 sequences, roughly 8.7% seen once; the top ten hold roughly 18%. The CDR3 sequence is 14 residues long. Trimming took 2 bases from V and 4 from J, leaving 10 bases between them. The germline V gene has CDR1 SGHRS and CDR2 YFSETQ. The sequence derives from a man younger than 30 who received the YFV17D yellow fever vaccine. The sequencing here drew on PBMCs, taken on the day of the first yellow fever vaccination. The chain couples TRBV5-1 to TRBJ1-3; D is perhaps TRBD1 (5 bases). The CDR3 loop reads CASSFGTDGNTIYF. Written as DNA, the CDR3 is TGCGCCAGCAGCTTTGGGACGGACGGAAACACCATATATTTT.